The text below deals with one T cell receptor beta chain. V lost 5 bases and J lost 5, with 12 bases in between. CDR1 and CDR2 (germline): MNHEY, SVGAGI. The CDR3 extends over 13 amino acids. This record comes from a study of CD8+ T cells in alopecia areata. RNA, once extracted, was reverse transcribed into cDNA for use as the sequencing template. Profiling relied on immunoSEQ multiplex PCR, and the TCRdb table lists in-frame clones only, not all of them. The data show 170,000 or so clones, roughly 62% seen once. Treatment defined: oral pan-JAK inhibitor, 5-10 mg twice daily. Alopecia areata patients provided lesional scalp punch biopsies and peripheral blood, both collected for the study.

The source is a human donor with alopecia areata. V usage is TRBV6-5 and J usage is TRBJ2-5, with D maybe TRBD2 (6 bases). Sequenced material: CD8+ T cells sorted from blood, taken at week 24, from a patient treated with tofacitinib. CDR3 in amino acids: CASSPWGEETQYF. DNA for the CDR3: TGTGCCAGCAGTCCCTGGGGGGAGGAGACCCAGTACTTC.